The text below deals with one T cell receptor (beta chain). Produced via immunoSEQ multiplex PCR; TCRdb's table is partial and in-frame only. Of fewer than 15,000 clones in the sample, around nine tenths were seen once. These data come from a study of T cell changes during pregnancy in multiple sclerosis. CDR1 MGHRA and CDR2 YSYEKL come from the germline V gene. The V end was cut by 0 bases, the J end by 6 bases, with 9 bases between. The CDR3 is 14 amino acids. The sample was CD8+ T cells from peripheral blood mononuclear cells, taken in the first trimester of pregnancy. This sequence originates from a female donor with multiple sclerosis, enrolled in a pregnancy study. The rearrangement links TRBV4-1 to TRBJ1-3; D may be TRBD1 (6 bases). In DNA form, the CDR3 reads TGCGCCAGCAGCCAAGATAACAGGGTAAACACCATATATTTT. Amino acids: CASSQDNRVNTIYF.